The present T cell receptor beta chain was sequenced within a study of technical replicates of blood from a handful of donors. This table comes from immunoSEQ multiplex PCR, and its TCRdb copy is limited to in-frame clones, with some not included. The data contain 50,000 to 70,000 clones, 75% to 90% of them singletons. Germline V gene sequence: CDR1 SGHTA, CDR2 FQGTGA. CDR3 size: 15 residues. The trim removed 5 bases at V and 3 bases at J, leaving 5 bases unmatched. The specimen was PBMCs. The sequence derives from a human donor in good health. Some clones in this sample may be carry-over from other donors' samples. This chain connects TRBV7-3 to TRBJ2-1; 9 bases agree with TRBD2. CDR3 loop: CASSMTSGYYNEQFF. The CDR3 nucleotides are TGTGCCAGCAGCATGACTAGCGGATACTACAATGAGCAGTTCTTC.